The present T cell receptor beta chain was sequenced within a study of T cell responses to AZD1222 COVID-19 vaccine. The CDR3 loop spans 16 amino acids. The germline V gene has CDR1 LNHDA and CDR2 SQIVND (reference sequence). The germline V and J ends were trimmed by 2 bases and 0 bases, with 12 bases remaining between them. Clones were sequenced by immunoSEQ multiplex PCR, and TCRdb holds only the in-frame ones, with some missing. Altogether about 150,000 clones are present, 85% to 95% being singletons, with the ten largest covering 2.3%. Sequencing was performed on peripheral blood, taken on day 0 of AZD1222 vaccination. The origin of this receptor is an adult in good health. This rearrangement joins TRBV19 to TRBJ2-3, with a tentative D call TRBD2 (5 bases). The CDR3 coding sequence is TGTGCCAGTAGTATAAGAGGGCCCTCTAGCACAGATACGCAGTATTTT. This codes for CASSIRGPSSTDTQYF.